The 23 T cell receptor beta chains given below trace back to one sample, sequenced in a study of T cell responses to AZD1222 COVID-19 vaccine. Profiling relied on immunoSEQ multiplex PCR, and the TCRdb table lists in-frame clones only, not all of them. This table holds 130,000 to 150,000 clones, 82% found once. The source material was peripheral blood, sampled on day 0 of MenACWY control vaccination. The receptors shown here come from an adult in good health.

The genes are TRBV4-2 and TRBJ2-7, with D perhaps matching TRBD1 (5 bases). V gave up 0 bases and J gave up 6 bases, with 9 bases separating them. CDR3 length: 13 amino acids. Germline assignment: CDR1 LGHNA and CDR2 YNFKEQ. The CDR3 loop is CASSQDLGLEQYV. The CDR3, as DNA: TGTGCCAGCAGCCAAGATCTGGGGCTCGAGCAGTACGTC.

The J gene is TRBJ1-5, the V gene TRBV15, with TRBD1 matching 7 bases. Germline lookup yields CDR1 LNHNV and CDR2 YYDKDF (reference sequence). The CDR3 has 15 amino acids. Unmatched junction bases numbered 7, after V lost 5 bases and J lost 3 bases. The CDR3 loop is CATSFRGGPNQPQHF. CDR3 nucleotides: TGTGCCACCAGCTTCCGAGGGGGCCCCAATCAGCCCCAGCATTTT.

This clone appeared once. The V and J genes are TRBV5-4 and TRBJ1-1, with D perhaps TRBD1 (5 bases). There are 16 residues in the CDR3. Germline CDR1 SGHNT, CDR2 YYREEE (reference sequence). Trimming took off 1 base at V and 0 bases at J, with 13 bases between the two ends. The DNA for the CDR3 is TGTGCCAGCAGCTTGAGACAGTTGGGAATGAACACTGAAGCTTTCTTT. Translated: CASSLRQLGMNTEAFF.

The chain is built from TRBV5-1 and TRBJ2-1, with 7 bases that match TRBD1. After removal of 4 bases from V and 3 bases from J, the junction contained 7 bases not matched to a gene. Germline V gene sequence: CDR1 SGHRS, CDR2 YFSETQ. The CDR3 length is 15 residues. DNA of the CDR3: TGCGCCAGCAGCCTGACAGGGAACCTCTACAATGAGCAGTTCTTC. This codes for CASSLTGNLYNEQFF.

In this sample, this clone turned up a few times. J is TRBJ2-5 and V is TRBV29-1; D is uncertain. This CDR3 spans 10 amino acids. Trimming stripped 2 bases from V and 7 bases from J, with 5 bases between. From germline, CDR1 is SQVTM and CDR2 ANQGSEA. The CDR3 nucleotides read TGCAGCGTTGAAAGAGGGACCCAGTACTTC. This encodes CSVERGTQYF.

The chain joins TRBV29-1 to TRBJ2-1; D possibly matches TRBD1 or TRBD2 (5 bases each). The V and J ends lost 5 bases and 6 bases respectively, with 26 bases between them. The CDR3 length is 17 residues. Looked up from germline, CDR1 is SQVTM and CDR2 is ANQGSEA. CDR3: CSVKIPGPRTVFNEQFF. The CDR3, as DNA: TGCAGCGTTAAAATTCCGGGACCGCGGACCGTCTTCAATGAGCAGTTCTTC.

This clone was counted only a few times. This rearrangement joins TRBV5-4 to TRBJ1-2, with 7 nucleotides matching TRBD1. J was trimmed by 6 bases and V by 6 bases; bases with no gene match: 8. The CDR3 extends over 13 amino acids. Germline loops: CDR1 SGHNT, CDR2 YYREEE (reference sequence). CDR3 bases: TGTGCCAGCACCCTCGGACAGGAGGATGGCTACACCTTC. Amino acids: CASTLGQEDGYTF.

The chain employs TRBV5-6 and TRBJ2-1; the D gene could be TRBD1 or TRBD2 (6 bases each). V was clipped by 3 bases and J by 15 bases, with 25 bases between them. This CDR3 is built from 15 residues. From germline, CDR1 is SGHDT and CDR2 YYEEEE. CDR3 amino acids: CASSYPGGTRSLAFF. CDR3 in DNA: TGTGCCAGCAGCTACCCTGGGGGGACACGCTCCCTCGCGTTCTTC.

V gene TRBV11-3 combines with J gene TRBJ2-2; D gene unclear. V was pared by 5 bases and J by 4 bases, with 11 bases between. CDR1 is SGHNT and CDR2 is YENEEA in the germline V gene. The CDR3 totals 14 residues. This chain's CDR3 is CASSPNGVTGELFF. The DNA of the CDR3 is TGTGCCAGCAGCCCCAACGGAGTCACCGGGGAGCTGTTTTTT. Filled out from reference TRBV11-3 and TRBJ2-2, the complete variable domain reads EAGVVQSPRYKIIEKKQPVAFWCNPISGHNTLYWYLQNLGQGPELLIRYENEEAVDDSQLPKDRFSAERLKGVDSTLKIQPAELGDSAVYLCASSPNGVTGELFFGEGSRLTVL.

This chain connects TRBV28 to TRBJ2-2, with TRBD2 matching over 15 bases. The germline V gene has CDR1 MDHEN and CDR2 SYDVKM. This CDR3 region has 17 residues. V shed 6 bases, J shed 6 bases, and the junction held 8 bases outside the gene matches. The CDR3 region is CASRGTSGGPMPGELFF. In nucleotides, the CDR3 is TGTGCCAGCAGGGGGACTAGCGGGGGGCCCATGCCCGGGGAGCTGTTTTTT.

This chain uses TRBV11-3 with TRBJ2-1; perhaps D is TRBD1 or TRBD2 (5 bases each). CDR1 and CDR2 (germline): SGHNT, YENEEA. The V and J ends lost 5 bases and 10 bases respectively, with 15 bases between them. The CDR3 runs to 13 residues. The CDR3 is CASSPDQGGEQFF. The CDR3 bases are TGTGCCAGCAGCCCGGACCAGGGCGGGGAGCAGTTCTTC. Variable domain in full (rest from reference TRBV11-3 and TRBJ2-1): EAGVVQSPRYKIIEKKQPVAFWCNPISGHNTLYWYLQNLGQGPELLIRYENEEAVDDSQLPKDRFSAERLKGVDSTLKIQPAELGDSAVYLCASSPDQGGEQFFGPGTRLTVL.

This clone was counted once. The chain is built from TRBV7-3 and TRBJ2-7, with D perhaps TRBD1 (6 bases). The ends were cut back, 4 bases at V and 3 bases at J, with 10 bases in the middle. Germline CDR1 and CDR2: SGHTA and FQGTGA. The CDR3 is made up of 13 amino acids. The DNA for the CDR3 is TGTGCCAGCAGCTCAGCACAGGGCTACGAGCAGTACTTC. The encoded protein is CASSSAQGYEQYF.

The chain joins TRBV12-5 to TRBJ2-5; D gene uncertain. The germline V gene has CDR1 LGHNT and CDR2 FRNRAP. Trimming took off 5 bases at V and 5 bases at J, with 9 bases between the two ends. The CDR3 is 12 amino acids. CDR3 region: CASGHLTETQYF. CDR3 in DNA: TGTGCTAGTGGTCACCTGACCGAGACCCAGTACTTC.

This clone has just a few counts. The CDR3 spells CASSIQRGYTF. The CDR3 DNA sequence: TGTGCCAGCAGTATACAGCGTGGCTACACCTTC. The chain couples TRBV28 to TRBJ1-2; D remains ambiguous. This CDR3 is 11 amino acids long. V was pared by 5 bases and J by 7 bases, with 8 bases between. The germline V gene has CDR1 MDHEN and CDR2 SYDVKM.

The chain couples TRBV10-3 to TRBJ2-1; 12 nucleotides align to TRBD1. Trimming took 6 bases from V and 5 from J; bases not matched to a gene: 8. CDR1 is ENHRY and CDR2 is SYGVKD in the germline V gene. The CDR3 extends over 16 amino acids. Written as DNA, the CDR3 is TGTGCCATCAGACCGGGACAGGGGGCGCAAGACAATGAGCAGTTCTTC. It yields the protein CAIRPGQGAQDNEQFF.

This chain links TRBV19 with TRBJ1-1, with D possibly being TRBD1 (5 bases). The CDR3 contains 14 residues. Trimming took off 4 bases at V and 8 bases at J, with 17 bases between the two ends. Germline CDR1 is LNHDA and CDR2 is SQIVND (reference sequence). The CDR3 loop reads CASSKDTAVREAFF. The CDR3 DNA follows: TGTGCCAGTAGTAAGGACACCGCCGTTCGAGAAGCTTTCTTT.

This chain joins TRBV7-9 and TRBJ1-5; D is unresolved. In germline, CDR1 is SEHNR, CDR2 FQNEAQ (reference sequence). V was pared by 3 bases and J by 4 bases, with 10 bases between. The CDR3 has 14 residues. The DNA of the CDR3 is TGTGCCAGCAGCTTTATCGGAGTTAATCAGCCCCAGCATTTT. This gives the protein CASSFIGVNQPQHF.

The DNA of the CDR3 is TGTGCCAGCTCACCATCTTGGGACGGCAGCAGGGGCTACACCTTC. It encodes CASSPSWDGSRGYTF. The chain recombines TRBV18 with TRBJ1-2, with a weak D call TRBD1 (5 bases). Trimming took 2 bases from V and 8 from J, leaving 18 bases between them. Looked up from germline, CDR1 is KGHSH and CDR2 is LQKENI. The length of the CDR3 is 15 residues.

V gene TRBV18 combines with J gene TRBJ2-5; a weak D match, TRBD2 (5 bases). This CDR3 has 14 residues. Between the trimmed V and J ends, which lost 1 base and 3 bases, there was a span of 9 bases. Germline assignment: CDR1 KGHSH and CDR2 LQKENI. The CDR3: CASSPLTREETQYF. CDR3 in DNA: TGTGCCAGCTCACCACTTACGAGGGAAGAGACCCAGTACTTC.

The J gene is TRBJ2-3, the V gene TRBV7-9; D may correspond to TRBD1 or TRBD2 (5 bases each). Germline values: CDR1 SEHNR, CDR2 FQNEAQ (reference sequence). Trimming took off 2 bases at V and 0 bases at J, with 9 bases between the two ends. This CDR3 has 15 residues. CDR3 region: CASSLYGDSTDTQYF. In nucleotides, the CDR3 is TGTGCCAGCAGCTTATACGGGGACAGCACAGATACGCAGTATTTT. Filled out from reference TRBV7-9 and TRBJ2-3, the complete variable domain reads DTGVSQNPRHKITKRGQNVTFRCDPISEHNRLYWYRQTLGQGPEFLTYFQNEAQLEKSRLLSDRFSAERPKGSFSTLEIQRTEQGDSAMYLCASSLYGDSTDTQYFGPGTRLTVL.

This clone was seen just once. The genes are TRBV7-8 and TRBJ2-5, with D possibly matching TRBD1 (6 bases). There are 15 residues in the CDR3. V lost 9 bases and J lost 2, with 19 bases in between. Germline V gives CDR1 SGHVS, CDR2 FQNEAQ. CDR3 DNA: TGTGCCAGTTGTACGGGCAGGGGTTTACAAGAGACCCAGTACTTC. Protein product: CASCTGRGLQETQYF.

The CDR3 DNA is TGTGCCAGCATAGCTTCCGACAGGGCAAACACTGAAGCTTTCTTT. Protein: CASIASDRANTEAFF. The chain joins TRBV5-6 to TRBJ1-1; 7 nucleotides line up with TRBD1. Germline lookup yields CDR1 SGHDT and CDR2 YYEEEE. With 6 bases clipped from V and 2 bases from J, the junction kept 10 bases outside the gene matches. The CDR3 consists of 15 residues.

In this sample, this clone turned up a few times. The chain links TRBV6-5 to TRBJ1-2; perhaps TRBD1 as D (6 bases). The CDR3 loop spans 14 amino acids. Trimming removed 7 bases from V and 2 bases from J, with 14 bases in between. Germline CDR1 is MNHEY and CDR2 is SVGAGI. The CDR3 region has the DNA TGTGCCAGCACCTTCAGGGGAAGGAACTATGGCTACACCTTC. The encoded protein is CASTFRGRNYGYTF.